This T cell receptor beta chain was identified in a study of blood T cell repertoires in COVID-19. Study-level background: Italy, Spain and the United States were the sources of the convalescent and acute COVID-19 samples. In each case, the material was cDNA or gDNA derived from T cells, B-cell-depleted T cells, or PBMCs.

Followed longitudinally, the Seattle patients had been enrolled during active infection. Original handling: It was from reference gene primer amplification that nucleated cell counts were estimated. The protocol was immunoSEQ multiplex PCR, while the TCRdb copy is restricted to in-frame clones and leaves out a portion. That table is the source of V, J and clone size, and D and trimming were worked out from the DNA. The table shows roughly 250,000 clones, with 85% to 95% occurring only once. In germline, CDR1 is SGHRS, CDR2 YFSETQ. The CDR3 runs to 16 residues. V was clipped by 4 bases and J by 1 base, with 12 bases between them.

This chain links TRBV5-1 with TRBJ1-6; maybe TRBD1 (6 bases). Material for sequencing was peripheral blood. This receptor was identified in a man aged 30 to 39 with COVID-19, enrolled during active disease. The CDR3 loop is CASSRDTRSYNSPLHF. The CDR3 nucleotides read TGCGCCAGCAGCCGGGACACTCGTTCCTATAATTCACCCCTCCACTTT.